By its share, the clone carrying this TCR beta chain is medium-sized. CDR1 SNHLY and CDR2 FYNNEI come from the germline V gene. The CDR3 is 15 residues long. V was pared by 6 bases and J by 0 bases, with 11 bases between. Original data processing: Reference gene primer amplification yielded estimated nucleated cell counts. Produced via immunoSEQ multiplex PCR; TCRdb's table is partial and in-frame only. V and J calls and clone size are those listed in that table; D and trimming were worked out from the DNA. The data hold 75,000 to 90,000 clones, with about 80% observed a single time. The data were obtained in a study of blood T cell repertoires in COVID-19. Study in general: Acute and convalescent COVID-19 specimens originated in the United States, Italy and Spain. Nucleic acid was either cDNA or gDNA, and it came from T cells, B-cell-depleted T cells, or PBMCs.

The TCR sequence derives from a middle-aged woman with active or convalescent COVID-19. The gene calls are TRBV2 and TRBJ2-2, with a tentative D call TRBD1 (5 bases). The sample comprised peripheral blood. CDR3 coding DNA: TGTGCCAGCAGAATCAGGGAAACGAACACCGGGGAGCTGTTTTTT. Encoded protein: CASRIRETNTGELFF. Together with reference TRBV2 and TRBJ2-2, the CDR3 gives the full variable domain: EPEVTQTPSHQVTQMGQEVILRCVPISNHLYFYWYRQILGQKVEFLVSFYNNEISEKSEIFDDQFSVERPDGSNFTLKIRSTKLEDSAMYFCASRIRETNTGELFFGEGSRLTVL.